This T cell receptor beta chain was profiled in a study of blood T cell repertoires in COVID-19. About the research overall: From the United States, Italy and Spain came samples of acute and convalescent COVID-19. T cells, B-cell-depleted T cells, or PBMCs provided the cDNA or gDNA that served as material.

The CDR3 covers 15 residues. V gave up 3 bases and J gave up 5 bases, with 17 bases separating them. The germline V gene encodes CDR1 DFQATT and CDR2 SNEGSKA (reference sequence). This clone was seen more than once but under ten times. The table came from immunoSEQ multiplex PCR; TCRdb's copy has only in-frame clones and leaves some out. The repertoire consists of about 220,000 clones, with around four fifths occurring once and the leading ten covering 4.5% to 5.5%. This chain joins TRBV20-1 and TRBJ1-5; D is unclear. The sequence was obtained from a woman aged 60-75 years who had recovered from COVID-19. The sequencing input was peripheral blood. CDR3 nucleotides: TGCAGTGCTAGTACAGACGGGGTTACGGATCAGCCCCAGCATTTT. It specifies CSASTDGVTDQPQHF.